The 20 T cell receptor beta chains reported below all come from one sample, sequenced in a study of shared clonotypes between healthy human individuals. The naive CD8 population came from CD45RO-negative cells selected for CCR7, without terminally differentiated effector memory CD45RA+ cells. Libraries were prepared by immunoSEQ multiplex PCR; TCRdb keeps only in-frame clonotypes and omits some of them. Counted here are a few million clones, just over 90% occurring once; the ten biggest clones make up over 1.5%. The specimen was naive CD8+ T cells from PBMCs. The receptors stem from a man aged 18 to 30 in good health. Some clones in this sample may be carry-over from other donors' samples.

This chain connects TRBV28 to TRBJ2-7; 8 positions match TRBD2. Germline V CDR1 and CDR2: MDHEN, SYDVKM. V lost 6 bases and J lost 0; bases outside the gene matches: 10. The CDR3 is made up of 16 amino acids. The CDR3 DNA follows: TGTGCCAGCAGCACCGGGAGGGAAGGCTTCTCCTACGAGCAGTACTTC. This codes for CASSTGREGFSYEQYF.

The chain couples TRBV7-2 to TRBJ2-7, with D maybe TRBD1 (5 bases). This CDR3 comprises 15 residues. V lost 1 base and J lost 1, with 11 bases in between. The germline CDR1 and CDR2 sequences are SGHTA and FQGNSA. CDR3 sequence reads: CASSLVPGKSYEQYF. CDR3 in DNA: TGTGCCAGCAGCTTAGTACCAGGGAAGTCCTACGAGCAGTACTTC.

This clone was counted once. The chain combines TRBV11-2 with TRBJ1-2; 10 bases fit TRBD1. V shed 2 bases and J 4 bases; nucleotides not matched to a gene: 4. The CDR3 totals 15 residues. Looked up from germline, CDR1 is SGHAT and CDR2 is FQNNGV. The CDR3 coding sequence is TGTGCCAGCAGCTTAACAGGGACAGGGGCCTATGGCTACACCTTC. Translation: CASSLTGTGAYGYTF. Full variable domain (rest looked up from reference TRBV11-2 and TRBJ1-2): EAGVAQSPRYKIIEKRQSVAFWCNPISGHATLYWYQQILGQGPKLLIQFQNNGVVDDSQLPKDRFSAERLKGVDSTLKIQPAKLEDSAVYLCASSLTGTGAYGYTFGSGTRLTVV.

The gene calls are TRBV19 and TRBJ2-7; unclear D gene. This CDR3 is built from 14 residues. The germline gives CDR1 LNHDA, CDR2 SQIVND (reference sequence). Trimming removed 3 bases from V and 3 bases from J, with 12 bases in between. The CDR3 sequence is CASSIGYQFYEQYF. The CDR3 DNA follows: TGTGCCAGTAGTATCGGTTACCAGTTCTACGAGCAGTACTTC. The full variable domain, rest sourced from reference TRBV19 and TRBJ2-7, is DGGITQSPKYLFRKEGQNVTLSCEQNLNHDAMYWYRQDPGQGLRLIYYSQIVNDFQKGDIAEGYSVSREKKESFPLTVTSAQKNPTAFYLCASSIGYQFYEQYFGPGTRLTVT.

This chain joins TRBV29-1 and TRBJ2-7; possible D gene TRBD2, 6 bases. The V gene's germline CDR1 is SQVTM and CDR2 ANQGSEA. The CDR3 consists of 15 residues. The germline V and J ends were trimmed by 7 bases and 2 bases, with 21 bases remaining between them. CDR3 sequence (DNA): TGCAGCGCTAGCGATCGTGACCGACGTACCTACGAGCAGTACTTC. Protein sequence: CSASDRDRRTYEQYF.

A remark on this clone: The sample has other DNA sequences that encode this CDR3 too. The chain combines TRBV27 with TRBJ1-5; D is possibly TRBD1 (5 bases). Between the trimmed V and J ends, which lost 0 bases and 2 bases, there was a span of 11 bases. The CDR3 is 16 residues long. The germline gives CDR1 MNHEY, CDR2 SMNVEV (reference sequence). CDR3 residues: CASSLSSGLGNQPQHF. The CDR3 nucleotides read TGTGCCAGCAGTTTATCGTCAGGGCTGGGCAATCAGCCCCAGCATTTT.

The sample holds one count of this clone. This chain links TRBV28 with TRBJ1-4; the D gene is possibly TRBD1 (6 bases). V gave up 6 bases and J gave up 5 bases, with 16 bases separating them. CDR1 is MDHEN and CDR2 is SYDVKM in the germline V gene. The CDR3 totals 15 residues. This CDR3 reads CASSIPRDINEKLFF. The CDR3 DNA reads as TGTGCCAGCAGCATTCCCCGGGACATAAATGAAAAACTGTTTTTT. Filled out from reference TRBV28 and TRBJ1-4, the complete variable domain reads DVKVTQSSRYLVKRTGEKVFLECVQDMDHENMFWYRQDPGLGLRLIYFSYDVKMKEKGDIPEGYSVSREKKERFSLILESASTNQTSMYLCASSIPRDINEKLFFGSGTQLSVL.

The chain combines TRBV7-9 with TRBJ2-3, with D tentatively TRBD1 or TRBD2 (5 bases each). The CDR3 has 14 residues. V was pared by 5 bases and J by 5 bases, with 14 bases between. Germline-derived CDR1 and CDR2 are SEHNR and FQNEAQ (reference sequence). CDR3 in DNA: TGTGCCAGCAGCCCCCCGGGGCCACAAGATACGCAGTATTTT. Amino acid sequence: CASSPPGPQDTQYF.

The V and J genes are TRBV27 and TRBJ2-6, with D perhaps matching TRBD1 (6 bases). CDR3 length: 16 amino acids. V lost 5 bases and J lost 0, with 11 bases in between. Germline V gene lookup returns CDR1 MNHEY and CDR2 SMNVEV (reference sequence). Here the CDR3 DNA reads TGTGCCAGCAGTAAAACGGACAGCTCTGGGGCCAACGTCCTGACTTTC. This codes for CASSKTDSSGANVLTF.

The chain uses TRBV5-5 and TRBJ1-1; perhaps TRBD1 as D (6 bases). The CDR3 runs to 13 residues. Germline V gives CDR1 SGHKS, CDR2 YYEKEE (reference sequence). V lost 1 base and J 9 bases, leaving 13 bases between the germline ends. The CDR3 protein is CASSLNAGQKAFF. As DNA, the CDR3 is TGTGCCAGCAGCTTGAATGCCGGACAGAAAGCTTTCTTT.

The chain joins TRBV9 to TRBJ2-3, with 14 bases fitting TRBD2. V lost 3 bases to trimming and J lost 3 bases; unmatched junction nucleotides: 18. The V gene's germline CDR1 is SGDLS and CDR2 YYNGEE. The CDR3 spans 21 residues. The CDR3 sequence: CASSEKLGLAGVRRVTDTQYF. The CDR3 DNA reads TGTGCCAGCAGCGAAAAGCTGGGACTAGCGGGAGTACGGAGGGTTACAGATACGCAGTATTTT.

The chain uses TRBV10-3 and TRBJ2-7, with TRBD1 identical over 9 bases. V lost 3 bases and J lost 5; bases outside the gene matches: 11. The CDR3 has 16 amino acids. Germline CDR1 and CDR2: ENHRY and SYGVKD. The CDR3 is CAISDIKGTGQNEQYF. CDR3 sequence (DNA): TGTGCCATCAGTGACATAAAGGGGACAGGGCAAAACGAGCAGTACTTC.

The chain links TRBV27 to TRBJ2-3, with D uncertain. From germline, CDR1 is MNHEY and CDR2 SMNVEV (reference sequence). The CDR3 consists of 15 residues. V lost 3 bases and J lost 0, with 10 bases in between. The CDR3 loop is CASSFLSASTDTQYF. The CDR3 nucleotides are TGTGCCAGCAGTTTCCTCAGCGCCAGCACAGATACGCAGTATTTT.

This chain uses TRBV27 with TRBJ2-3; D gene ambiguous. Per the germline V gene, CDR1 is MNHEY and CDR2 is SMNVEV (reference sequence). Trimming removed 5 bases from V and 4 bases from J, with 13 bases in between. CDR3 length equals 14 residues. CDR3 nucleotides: TGTGCCAGCAGTGGGGTTTTGGGTCCAGATACGCAGTATTTT. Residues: CASSGVLGPDTQYF.

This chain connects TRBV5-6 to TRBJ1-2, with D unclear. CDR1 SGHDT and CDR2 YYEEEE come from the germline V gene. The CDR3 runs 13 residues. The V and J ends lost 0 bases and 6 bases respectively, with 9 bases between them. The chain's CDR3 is CASSLDVGNGYTF. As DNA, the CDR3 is TGTGCCAGCAGCTTGGACGTGGGGAATGGCTACACCTTC.

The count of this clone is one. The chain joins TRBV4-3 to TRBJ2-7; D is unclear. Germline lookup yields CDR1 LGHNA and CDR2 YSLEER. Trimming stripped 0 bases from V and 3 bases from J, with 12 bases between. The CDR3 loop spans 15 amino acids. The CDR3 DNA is TGCGCCAGCAGCCAAGAGAGAAATAGGATCTACGAGCAGTACTTC. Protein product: CASSQERNRIYEQYF.

The CDR3 loop reads CASSIEQNRAYSNQPQHF. The CDR3 DNA reads TGTGCCAGTAGTATAGAACAAAACAGGGCCTATAGCAATCAGCCCCAGCATTTT. V is TRBV19 and J is TRBJ1-5; TRBD1 is a possible D gene (6 bases). CDR1 LNHDA and CDR2 SQIVND come from the germline V gene (reference sequence). CDR3 size: 18 residues. Deletions cut 0 bases from V and 0 bases from J, with 15 bases between.

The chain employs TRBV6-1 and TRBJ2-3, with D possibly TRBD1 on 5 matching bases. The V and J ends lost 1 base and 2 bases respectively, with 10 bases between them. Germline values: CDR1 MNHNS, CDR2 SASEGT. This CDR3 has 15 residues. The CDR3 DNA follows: TGTGCCAGCAGTGAAGTCTTGACAGCCACAGATACGCAGTATTTT. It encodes CASSEVLTATDTQYF.

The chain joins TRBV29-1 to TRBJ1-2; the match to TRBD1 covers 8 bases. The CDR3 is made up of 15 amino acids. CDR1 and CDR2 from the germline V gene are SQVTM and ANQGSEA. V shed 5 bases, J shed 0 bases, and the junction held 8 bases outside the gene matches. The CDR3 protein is CSVPPGQGANYGYTF. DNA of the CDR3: TGCAGCGTTCCACCCGGACAGGGTGCTAACTATGGCTACACCTTC. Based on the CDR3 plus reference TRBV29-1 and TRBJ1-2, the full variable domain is SAVISQKPSRDICQRGTSLTIQCQVDSQVTMMFWYRQQPGQSLTLIATANQGSEATYESGFVIDKFPISRPNLTFSTLTVSNMSPEDSSIYLCSVPPGQGANYGYTFGSGTRLTVV.

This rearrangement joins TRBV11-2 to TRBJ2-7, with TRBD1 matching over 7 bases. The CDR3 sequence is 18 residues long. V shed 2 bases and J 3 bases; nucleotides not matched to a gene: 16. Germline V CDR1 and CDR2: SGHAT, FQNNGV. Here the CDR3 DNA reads TGTGCCAGCAGCTTAAATAGAGGGACAGCCGGATGGGACTACGAGCAGTACTTC. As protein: CASSLNRGTAGWDYEQYF.